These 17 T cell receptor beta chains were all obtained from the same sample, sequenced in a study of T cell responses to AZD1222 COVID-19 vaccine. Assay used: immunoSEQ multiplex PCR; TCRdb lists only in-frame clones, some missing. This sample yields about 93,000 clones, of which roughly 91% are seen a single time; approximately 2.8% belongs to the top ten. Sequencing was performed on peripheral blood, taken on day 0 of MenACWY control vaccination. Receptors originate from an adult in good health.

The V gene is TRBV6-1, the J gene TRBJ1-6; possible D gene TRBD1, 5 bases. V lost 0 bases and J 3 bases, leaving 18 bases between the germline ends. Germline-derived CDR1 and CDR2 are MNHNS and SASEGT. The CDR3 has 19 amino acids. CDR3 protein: CASSEALGAGLGYNSPLHF. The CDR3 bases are TGTGCCAGCAGTGAAGCGCTTGGGGCAGGGTTGGGCTATAATTCACCCCTCCACTTT.

This chain's CDR3 is CASSIGRRGGFQETQYF. The CDR3 coding sequence is TGTGCCAGTAGTATAGGGCGGCGGGGGGGCTTCCAAGAGACCCAGTACTTC. The gene calls are TRBV19 and TRBJ2-5, with TRBD2 identical over 9 bases. This CDR3 has 17 amino acids. In germline, CDR1 is LNHDA, CDR2 SQIVND (reference sequence). After removal of 1 base from V and 1 base from J, the junction contained 7 bases not matched to a gene.

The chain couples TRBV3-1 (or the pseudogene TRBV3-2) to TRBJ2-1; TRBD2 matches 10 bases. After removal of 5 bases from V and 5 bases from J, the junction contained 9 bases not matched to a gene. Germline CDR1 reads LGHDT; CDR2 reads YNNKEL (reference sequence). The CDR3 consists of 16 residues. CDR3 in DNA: TGTGCCAGCAGCTTCTCCCCAGCGGGGGGGGACAATGAGCAGTTCTTC. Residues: CASSFSPAGGDNEQFF.

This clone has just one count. This chain's CDR3 is CASSFGGGGYGYTF. In DNA form, the CDR3 reads TGTGCCAGCAGCTTTGGAGGCGGAGGCTATGGCTACACCTTC. This rearrangement joins TRBV7-9 to TRBJ1-2; D call uncertain. V gave up 3 bases and J gave up 4 bases, with 12 bases separating them. CDR3 length: 14 residues. Germline CDR1 and CDR2: SEHNR and FQNEAQ (reference sequence). Based on the CDR3 plus reference TRBV7-9 and TRBJ1-2, the full variable domain is DTGVSQNPRHKITKRGQNVTFRCDPISEHNRLYWYRQTLGQGPEFLTYFQNEAQLEKSRLLSDRFSAERPKGSFSTLEIQRTEQGDSAMYLCASSFGGGGYGYTFGSGTRLTVV.

CDR3 DNA: TGTGCCAGCAGTTTAATCGGTAATCAGCCCCAGCATTTT. Protein sequence: CASSLIGNQPQHF. The J gene is TRBJ1-5, the V gene TRBV12-3 or TRBV12-4; D is undetermined. The V end lost 2 bases, the J end lost 4 bases, and 6 bases lay between the germline ends. The CDR3 has 13 amino acids.

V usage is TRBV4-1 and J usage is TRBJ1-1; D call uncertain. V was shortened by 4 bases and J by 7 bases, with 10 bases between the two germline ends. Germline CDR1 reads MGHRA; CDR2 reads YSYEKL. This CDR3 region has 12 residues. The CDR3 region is CASSPGGVEAFF. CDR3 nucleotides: TGCGCCAGCAGCCCTGGCGGGGTTGAAGCTTTCTTT.

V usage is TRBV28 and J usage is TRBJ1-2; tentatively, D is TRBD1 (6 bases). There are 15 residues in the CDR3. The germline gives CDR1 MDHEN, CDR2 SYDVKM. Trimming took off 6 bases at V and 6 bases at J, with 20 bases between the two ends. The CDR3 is CASSPGGPGLDGYTF. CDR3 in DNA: TGTGCCAGCAGCCCCGGGGGGCCCGGGTTGGATGGCTACACCTTC.

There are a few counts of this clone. The DNA for the CDR3 is TGTGCCACTCTTGGGTTCGGGGAAAAACTGTTTTTT. Its protein product is CATLGFGEKLFF. The chain joins TRBV2 to TRBJ1-4; no definite D call. The CDR3 loop spans 12 amino acids. Germline V gene sequence: CDR1 SNHLY, CDR2 FYNNEI. The V end lost 10 bases, the J end lost 8 bases, and 14 bases lay between the germline ends.

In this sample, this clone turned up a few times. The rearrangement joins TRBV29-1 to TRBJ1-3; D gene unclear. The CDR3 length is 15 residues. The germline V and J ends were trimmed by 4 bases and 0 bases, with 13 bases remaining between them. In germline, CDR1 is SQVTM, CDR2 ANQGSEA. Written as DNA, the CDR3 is TGCAGCGTTGGCGTTGGGCGGACCTCTGGAAACACCATATATTTT. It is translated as CSVGVGRTSGNTIYF. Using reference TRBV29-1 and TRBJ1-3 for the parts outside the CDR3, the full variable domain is SAVISQKPSRDICQRGTSLTIQCQVDSQVTMMFWYRQQPGQSLTLIATANQGSEATYESGFVIDKFPISRPNLTFSTLTVSNMSPEDSSIYLCSVGVGRTSGNTIYFGEGSWLTVV.

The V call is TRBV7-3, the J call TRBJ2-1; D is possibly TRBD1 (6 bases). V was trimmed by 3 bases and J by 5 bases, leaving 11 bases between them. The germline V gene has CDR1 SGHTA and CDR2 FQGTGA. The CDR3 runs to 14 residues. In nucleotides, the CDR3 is TGTGCCAGCAGCTTGGGGACAAGGAACAATGAGCAGTTCTTC. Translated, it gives CASSLGTRNNEQFF.

DNA of the CDR3: TGCAGCGTTGGACAGGGGAACACTGAAGCTTTCTTT. It encodes CSVGQGNTEAFF. This chain links TRBV29-1 with TRBJ1-1, with TRBD1 matching over 7 bases. This CDR3 region has 12 residues. Per germline, CDR1 SQVTM and CDR2 ANQGSEA. V lost 4 bases, J lost 1 base, and 0 bases stayed unmatched.

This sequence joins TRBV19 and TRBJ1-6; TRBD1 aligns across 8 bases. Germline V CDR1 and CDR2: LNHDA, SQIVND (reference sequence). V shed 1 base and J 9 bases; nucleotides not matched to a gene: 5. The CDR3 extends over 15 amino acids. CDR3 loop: CASSIGAGGLSPLHF. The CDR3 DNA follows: TGTGCCAGTAGTATAGGGGCAGGGGGCCTTTCACCCCTCCACTTT.

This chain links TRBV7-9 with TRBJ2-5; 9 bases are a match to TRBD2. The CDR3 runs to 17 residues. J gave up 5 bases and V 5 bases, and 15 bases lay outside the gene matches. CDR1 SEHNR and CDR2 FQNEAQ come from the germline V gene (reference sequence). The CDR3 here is CASSPWVAGAQGETQYF. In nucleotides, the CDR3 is TGTGCCAGCAGCCCGTGGGTAGCGGGGGCCCAGGGGGAGACCCAGTACTTC.

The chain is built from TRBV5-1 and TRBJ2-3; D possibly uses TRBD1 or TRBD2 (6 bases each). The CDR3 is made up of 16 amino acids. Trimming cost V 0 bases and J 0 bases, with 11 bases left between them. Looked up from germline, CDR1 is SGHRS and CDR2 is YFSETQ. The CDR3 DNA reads TGCGCCAGCAGCTTGGTCCGGGGGCGGAGCACAGATACGCAGTATTTT. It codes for CASSLVRGRSTDTQYF.

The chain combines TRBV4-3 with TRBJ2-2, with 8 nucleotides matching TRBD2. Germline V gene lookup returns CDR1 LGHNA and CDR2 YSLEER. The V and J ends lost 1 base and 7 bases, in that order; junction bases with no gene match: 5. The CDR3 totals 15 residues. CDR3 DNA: TGCGCCAGCAGCCAAGGGACTAGCTCTGGCGGGGAGCTGTTTTTT. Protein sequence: CASSQGTSSGGELFF.

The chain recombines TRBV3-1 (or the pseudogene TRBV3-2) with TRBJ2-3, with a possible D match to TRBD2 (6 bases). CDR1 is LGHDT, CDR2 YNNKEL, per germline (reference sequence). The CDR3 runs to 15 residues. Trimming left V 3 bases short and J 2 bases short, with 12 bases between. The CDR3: CASSQWDSITDTQYF. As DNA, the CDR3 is TGTGCCAGCAGCCAGTGGGACTCAATCACAGATACGCAGTATTTT.

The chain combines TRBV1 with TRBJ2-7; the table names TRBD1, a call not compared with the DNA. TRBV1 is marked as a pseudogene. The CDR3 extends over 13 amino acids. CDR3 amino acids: CTSSGQRPYEQYF. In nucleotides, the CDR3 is TGCACCAGCAGCGGGCAGAGACCCTACGAGCAGTACTTC.